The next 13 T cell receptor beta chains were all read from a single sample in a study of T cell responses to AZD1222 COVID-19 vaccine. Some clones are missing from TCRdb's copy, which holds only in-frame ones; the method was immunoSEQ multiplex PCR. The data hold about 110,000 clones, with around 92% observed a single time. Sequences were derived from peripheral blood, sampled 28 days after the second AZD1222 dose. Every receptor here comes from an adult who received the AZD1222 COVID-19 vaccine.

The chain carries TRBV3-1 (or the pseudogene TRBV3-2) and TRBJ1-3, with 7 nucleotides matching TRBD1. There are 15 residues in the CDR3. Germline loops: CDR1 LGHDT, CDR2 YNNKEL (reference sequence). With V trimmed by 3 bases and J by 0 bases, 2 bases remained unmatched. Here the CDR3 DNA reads TGTGCCAGCAGCCACACAGGGGTCTCTGGAAACACCATATATTTT. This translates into CASSHTGVSGNTIYF.

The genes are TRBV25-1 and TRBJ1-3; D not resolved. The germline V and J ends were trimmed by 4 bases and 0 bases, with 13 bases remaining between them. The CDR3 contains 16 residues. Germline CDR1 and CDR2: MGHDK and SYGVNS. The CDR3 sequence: CASSGPRESSGNTIYF. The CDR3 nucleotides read TGTGCCAGCAGTGGTCCAAGGGAAAGCTCTGGAAACACCATATATTTT.

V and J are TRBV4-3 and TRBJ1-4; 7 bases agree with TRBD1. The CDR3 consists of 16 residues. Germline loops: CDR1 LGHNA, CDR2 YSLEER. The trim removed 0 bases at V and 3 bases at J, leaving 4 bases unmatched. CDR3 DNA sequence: TGCGCCAGCAGCCAAGATCCCCAGGGGGCTAATGAAAAACTGTTTTTT. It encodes CASSQDPQGANEKLFF.

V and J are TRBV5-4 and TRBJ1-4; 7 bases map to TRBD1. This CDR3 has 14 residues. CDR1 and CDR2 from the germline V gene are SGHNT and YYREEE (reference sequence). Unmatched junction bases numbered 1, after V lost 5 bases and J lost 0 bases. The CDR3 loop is CASRTGPTNEKLFF. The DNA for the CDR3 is TGTGCCAGCAGGACAGGGCCAACTAATGAAAAACTGTTTTTT.

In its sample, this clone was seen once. The CDR3 coding sequence is TGTGCCAGCAGACCAACAGGGCAGCCCCAGCATTTT. Protein: CASRPTGQPQHF. The rearrangement links TRBV28 to TRBJ1-5, with a weak D call TRBD1 (6 bases). The germline V gene has CDR1 MDHEN and CDR2 SYDVKM. V lost 6 bases and J lost 7, with 10 bases in between. The CDR3 is 12 amino acids.

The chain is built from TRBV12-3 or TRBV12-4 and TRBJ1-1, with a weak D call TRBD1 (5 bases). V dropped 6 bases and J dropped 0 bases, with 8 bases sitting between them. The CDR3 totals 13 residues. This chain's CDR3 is CASRKGMNTEAFF. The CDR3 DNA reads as TGTGCCAGCAGGAAGGGGATGAACACTGAAGCTTTCTTT.

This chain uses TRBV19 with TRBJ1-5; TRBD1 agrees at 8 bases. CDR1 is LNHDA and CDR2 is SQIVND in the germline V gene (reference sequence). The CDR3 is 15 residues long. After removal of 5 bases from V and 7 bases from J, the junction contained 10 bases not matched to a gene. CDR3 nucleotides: TGTGCCAGTAGTGCCCGGGACAGGATTTGGCAGCCCCAGCATTTT. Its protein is CASSARDRIWQPQHF.

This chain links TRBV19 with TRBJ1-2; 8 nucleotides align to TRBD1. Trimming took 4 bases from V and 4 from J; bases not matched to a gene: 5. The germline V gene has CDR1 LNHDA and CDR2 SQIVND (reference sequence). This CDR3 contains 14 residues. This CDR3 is CASSTLDRVYGYTF. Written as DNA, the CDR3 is TGTGCCAGTAGTACCTTGGACAGGGTCTATGGCTACACCTTC. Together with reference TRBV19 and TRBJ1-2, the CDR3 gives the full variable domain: DGGITQSPKYLFRKEGQNVTLSCEQNLNHDAMYWYRQDPGQGLRLIYYSQIVNDFQKGDIAEGYSVSREKKESFPLTVTSAQKNPTAFYLCASSTLDRVYGYTFGSGTRLTVV.

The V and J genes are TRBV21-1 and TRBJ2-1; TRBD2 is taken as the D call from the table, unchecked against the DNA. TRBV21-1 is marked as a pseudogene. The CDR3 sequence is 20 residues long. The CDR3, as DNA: TGTGCCAGCAGCAAAGCTGGTGAAGCGGGGGGCCCCCAGATCTACAATGAGCAGTTCTTC. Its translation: CASSKAGEAGGPQIYNEQFF.

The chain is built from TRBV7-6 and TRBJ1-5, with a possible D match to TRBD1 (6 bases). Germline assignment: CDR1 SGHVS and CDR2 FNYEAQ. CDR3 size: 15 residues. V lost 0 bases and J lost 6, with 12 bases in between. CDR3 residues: CASSLAEWGAQPQHF. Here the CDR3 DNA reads TGTGCCAGCAGCTTAGCAGAGTGGGGGGCTCAGCCCCAGCATTTT.

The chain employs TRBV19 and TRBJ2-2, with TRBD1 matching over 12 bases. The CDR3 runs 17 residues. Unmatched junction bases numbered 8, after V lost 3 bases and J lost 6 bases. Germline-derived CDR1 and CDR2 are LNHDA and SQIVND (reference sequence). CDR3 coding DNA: TGTGCCAGTAGTATTTTCTTGGGACAGGGGGCCTCCGGGGAGCTGTTTTTT. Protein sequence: CASSIFLGQGASGELFF.

The CDR3 region is CASSHRGDFDEAFF. CDR3 DNA: TGTGCCAGCAGCCACAGGGGGGATTTTGATGAAGCTTTCTTT. V usage is TRBV6-5 and J usage is TRBJ1-1, with 8 bases fitting TRBD1. CDR3 length equals 14 residues. Germline V gives CDR1 MNHEY, CDR2 SVGAGI. The J segment lost 7 bases and the V segment lost 6 bases, leaving 10 bases of the junction unmatched.

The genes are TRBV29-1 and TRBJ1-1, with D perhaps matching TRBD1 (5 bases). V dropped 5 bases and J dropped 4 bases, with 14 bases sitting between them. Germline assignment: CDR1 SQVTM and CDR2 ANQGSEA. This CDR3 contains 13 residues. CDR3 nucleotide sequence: TGCAGCGTTCTCCCATCAGGGAGCACTGAAGCTTTCTTT. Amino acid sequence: CSVLPSGSTEAFF.